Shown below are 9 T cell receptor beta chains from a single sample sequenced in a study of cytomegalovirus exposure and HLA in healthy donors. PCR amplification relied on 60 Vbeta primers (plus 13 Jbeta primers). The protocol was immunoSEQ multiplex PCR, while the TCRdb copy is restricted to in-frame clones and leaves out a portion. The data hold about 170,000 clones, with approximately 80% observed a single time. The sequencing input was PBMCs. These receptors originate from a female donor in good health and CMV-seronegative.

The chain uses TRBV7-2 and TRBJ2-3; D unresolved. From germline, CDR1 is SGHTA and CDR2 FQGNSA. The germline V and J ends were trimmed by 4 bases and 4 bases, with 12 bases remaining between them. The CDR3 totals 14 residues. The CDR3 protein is CASSSSLQADTQYF. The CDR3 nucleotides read TGTGCCAGCAGCTCCAGCCTTCAGGCAGATACGCAGTATTTT. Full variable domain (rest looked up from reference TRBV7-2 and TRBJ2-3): GAGVSQSPSNKVTEKGKDVELRCDPISGHTALYWYRQSLGQGLEFLIYFQGNSAPDKSGLPSDRFSAERTGGSVSTLTIQRTQQEDSAVYLCASSSSLQADTQYFGPGTRLTVL.

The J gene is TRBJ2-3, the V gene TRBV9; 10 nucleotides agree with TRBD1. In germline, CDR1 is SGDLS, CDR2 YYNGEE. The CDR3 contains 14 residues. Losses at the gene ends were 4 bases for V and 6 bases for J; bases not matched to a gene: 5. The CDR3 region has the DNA TGTGCCAGCAGCTTCGGACAGGGGGGGGATACGCAGTATTTT. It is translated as CASSFGQGGDTQYF.

This chain's CDR3 is CASSQDLGPRGSQPQHF. The CDR3 DNA reads TGCGCCAGCAGCCAAGATTTGGGCCCTAGGGGCAGCCAGCCCCAGCATTTT. The rearrangement joins TRBV4-1 to TRBJ1-5, with D possibly being TRBD1 (5 bases). There are 17 residues in the CDR3. Germline V gives CDR1 MGHRA, CDR2 YSYEKL. V lost 0 bases and J lost 7, with 19 bases in between.

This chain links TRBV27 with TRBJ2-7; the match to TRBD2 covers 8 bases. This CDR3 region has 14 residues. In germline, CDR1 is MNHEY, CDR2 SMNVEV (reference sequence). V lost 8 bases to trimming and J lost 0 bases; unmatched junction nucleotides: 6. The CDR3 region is CASAGGASSYEQYF. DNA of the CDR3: TGTGCCAGCGCGGGGGGCGCTTCCTCCTACGAGCAGTACTTC.

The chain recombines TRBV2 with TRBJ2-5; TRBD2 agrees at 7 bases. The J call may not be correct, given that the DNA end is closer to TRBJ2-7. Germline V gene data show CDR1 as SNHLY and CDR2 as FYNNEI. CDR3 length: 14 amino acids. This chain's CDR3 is CASRRPAGSYEQYF. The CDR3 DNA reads TGTGCCAGCAGAAGGCCAGCGGGGTCCTACGAGCAGTACTTC.

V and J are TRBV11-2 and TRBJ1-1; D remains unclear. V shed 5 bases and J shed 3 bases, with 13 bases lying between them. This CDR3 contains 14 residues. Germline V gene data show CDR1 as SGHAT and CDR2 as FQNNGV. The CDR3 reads CASSPREGHTEAFF. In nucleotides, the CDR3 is TGTGCCAGCAGCCCCCGGGAGGGCCACACTGAAGCTTTCTTT.

CDR3 protein: CASGPRTGGSGANVLTF. The CDR3 DNA is TGTGCCAGCGGCCCGCGGACGGGAGGCTCTGGGGCCAACGTCCTGACTTTC. The chain joins TRBV27 to TRBJ2-6; 7 nucleotides line up with TRBD2. The V gene's germline CDR1 is MNHEY and CDR2 SMNVEV (reference sequence). The CDR3 is made up of 17 amino acids. J lost 0 bases, V lost 8 bases, and 10 bases had no gene match.

CDR3: CAISESRSTDTQYF. CDR3 coding DNA: TGTGCCATCAGTGAGTCGCGTAGCACAGATACGCAGTATTTT. The chain couples TRBV10-3 to TRBJ2-3, with D unresolved. Trimming cost V 0 bases and J 0 bases, with 4 bases left between them. The CDR3 has 14 residues. CDR1 is ENHRY, CDR2 SYGVKD, per germline.

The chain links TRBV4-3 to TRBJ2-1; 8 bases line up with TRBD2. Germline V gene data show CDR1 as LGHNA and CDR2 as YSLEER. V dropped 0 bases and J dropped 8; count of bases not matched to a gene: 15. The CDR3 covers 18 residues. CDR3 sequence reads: CASSQDPPTAGVSHEQFF. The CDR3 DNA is TGCGCCAGCAGCCAAGACCCTCCTACAGCGGGGGTGTCCCATGAGCAGTTCTTC.